Detailed here is one T cell receptor beta chain. Its specific antigen is unknown. It has no much larger one-base neighbor in the sample; base qualities were not kept. At the junction V is shortened by 4 bases and J by 4 bases, with 10 bases in between. Including cysteine and phenylalanine, the CDR3 has 15 amino acids. Only the CDR3 DNA is retained, 45 bases long and in frame from the first base. The germline V gene supplies CDR1 KGHDR and CDR2 SFDVKD. TCRbeta CDR3 regions were amplified from genomic DNA by means of the immunoSEQ Assay, a bias-controlled multiplex PCR. As for how the authors treated the data: Nucleated cell counts per sample were estimated from amplification of reference gene primers within the assay. To quantify the absolute abundance of each unique TCRbeta CDR3 rearrangement, sequence reads were collapsed and filtered. For each sample, productive Simpson clonality was calculated by taking the square root of Simpson's diversity index across productive rearrangements. Held by TCRdb, this immuneACCESS table contains in-frame sequences only and omits some clones. Under half of the omission traces to an unresolved V gene where checked; the cause of the rest is unknown. From that table come the V and J calls and clone size; the DNA was used to work out D and trimming. The sample table shows about 75,000 clones, and more than 65% are seen once. The top ten hold 5.4% of the sample.

This specimen belongs to a study of blood T cell repertoires in COVID-19 (dated by TCRdb to about 2020). Some background on the complete study: The collaborator samples originated in the United States, Italy and Spain and spanned the acute and convalescent phases of COVID-19. Nearly every sample came with metadata listing a de-identified subject ID, COVID-19 status, age in years and sex. Where available, HLA class I and class II types were taken from metadata supplied by the sample provider and were not determined by assay-based typing. The prospective study material was composed of cDNA or gDNA derived from T cells, B-cell-depleted T cells, or PBMCs. The dataset comprised deeply sampled blood TCRbeta repertoires from subjects exposed to, actively infected with, or recovered from COVID-19. A freely available public database, intended as a resource for researchers studying the immune response to SARS-CoV-2, is where the repertoires were released. The samples were drawn from two sources: the first 160 participants of the ongoing ImmuneRACE study, and 1,000 to 1,500 subjects contributed by 6 global collaborators. Here is what the overall study found, with its caveats: How much clinical and demographic metadata was included differed by source and by participant, and the metadata was provided uncurated.

Each collaborating institution followed its own protocols to collect whole blood in K2EDTA tubes. For TCRbeta analysis, collaborators shipped samples as frozen whole blood, isolated PBMCs, or DNA extracted from either of those sample types. The rearrangement combines TRBV24-1 with TRBJ2-6; too little of a D gene remains to name it. The material sequenced was peripheral blood. The source of this sequence is a woman aged 80 or older with active or convalescent COVID-19. The DNA sequence reads TGTGCCACCAGTGACAGAATAGCCGGGGCCAACGTCCTGACTTTC. Its protein is CATSDRIAGANVLTF.